Below, one T cell receptor beta chain is given with its context. The specificity of this receptor is unknown. Base qualities are not at hand, and no much larger clone is one base apart. In total, fewer than 750 healthy bone marrow donors made up the cohort. All cohort members were sampled while nominally healthy, although unrecorded immune exposures were likely present. The donor was CMV seropositive and was included in the group of 289 seropositive cohort members. Every donor gave a peripheral blood sample, and the peripheral blood mononuclear cells from that sample were used for TCR beta sequencing. Genomic DNA was extracted from the blood cell samples with the Qiagen DNeasy Blood Extraction Kit. The library was obtained by the immunoSEQ multiplex PCR assay. For the multiplex PCR, a mixture combining 60 forward primers for TCR Vbeta segments and 13 reverse primers for TCR Jbeta segments was used. The CDR3 region of rearranged TCR beta genes was amplified from genomic DNA with a multiplex PCR assay. Amplified TCR beta libraries were sequenced as 87-base-pair reads on the Illumina HiSeq System. On the study's bioinformatics: Across the 600 to 700 repertoires, a later analysis counted tens of millions of unique TCR beta chains, around 11 million of which were shared by at least two donors. Raw reads were error-corrected and collapsed into unique sequences by a nearest-neighbor algorithm in which closely related sequences were merged to remove PCR and sequencing errors. Alignment of CDR3 sequences to IMGT reference sequences was used to assign V, D and J gene segments. For a sequence to be retained, a match of at least six nucleotides was required to both a V gene segment and a J gene segment. A rearrangement counted as productive if the CDR3 had no stop codons and remained in frame with V and J, and every other rearrangement counted as non-productive. Following IMGT convention, CDR3 was defined as the stretch from the second conserved V-encoded cysteine to the conserved J-encoded phenylalanine. In an earlier analysis of around 640 of the donors, sequences lacking an unambiguous match to a single V gene segment were excluded. In an earlier analysis of almost 600 of the donors, a V segment was called functional when productive rearrangements were above 56.7%, and segregating when the standard deviation between donors exceeded 5%. A statistical classification framework was built to diagnose cytomegalovirus status from the catalog of TCR beta chain sequences. In a later analysis, TCR nucleotide sequences were compared against IMGT/GENE-DB human TR gene sequences so that V and J genes could be assigned. In a later analysis, CDR3 sequences and most-parsimonious VDJ recombination scenarios were assigned using the TCRdist pipeline. In a later analysis, each TCR beta chain was defined by its CDR3 amino acid sequence together with its V-gene family, and reads without a unique V-gene family were excluded. A later analysis removed 600 or so highly shared, low-generation-probability nucleotide sequences to deal with suspected cross-contamination and a sequencing artifact. In a later analysis, a clonal expansion index for each public chain was calculated from normalized within-repertoire ranks of inferred template counts. Generation probabilities in a later analysis came from a VDJ recombination model fitted to out-of-frame rearrangements, and those results were checked against IGoR. A later analysis scored TCR-TCR, TCR-HLA and TCR-CMV co-occurrence with hypergeometric tests, applying a repertoire-size bias correction to TCR pairs. To estimate false discovery rates, a later analysis permuted the HLA or CMV assignments 20 times. In a later analysis, co-occurring TCRs were grouped with DBSCAN, and TCRdist sequence similarity was added when clustering was performed within HLA-allele-positive subsets. Co-occurrence clustering excluded repertoires with fewer than 30,000 or more than 120,000 public chains, plus five with anomalous nucleotide sharing. Entries here come from immuneACCESS through TCRdb and include only in-frame sequences with V and J called. Some clones fail to appear in such tables; in the studies checked, an unresolved V gene covers under half of the shortfall, and the cause of the remainder is unknown. The V and J calls and clone size were taken over from that table, and D and trimming were inferred from the DNA. Recorded for this sample are some 71,000 clones; 65% to 70% of them occurred a single time. The ten largest clones take up less than 9% of the sample.

This sample is drawn from a study of cytomegalovirus exposure and HLA in healthy donors (dated by TCRdb to about 2017). Describing the broader study: An earlier analysis of approximately 640 of the donors reported 250 to 300 Gb of sequence data and approximately 110 million unique TCR beta sequences from approximately 180 million T cells. About 310 gigabases of sequencing data and approximately 93 million unique TCR sequences were included in an early release covering about 700 HLA-typed donors. Among the roughly 390 genotyped donors, 75% to 90% belonged to the genetic ancestry cluster associated with self-reported Caucasian donors. The study aimed to test whether signatures of past pathogen exposure could be identified by cataloging public T cell receptors. The study profiled the T cell repertoires of under 700 subjects by immunosequencing and related them to cytomegalovirus serostatus. In addition to the first cohort of 666 subjects, a separate validation cohort of approximately 130 different subjects was used. To predict cytomegalovirus infection status, the study combined high-throughput TCR immunosequencing, statistical association of individual TCRs with disease status, and machine learning. A later analysis re-analyzed previously published TCR beta repertoires from 500 to 700 donors and added high-resolution HLA genotyping to study TCR occurrence patterns. In the later analysis, no new phenotypic data were used to find candidate immune exposures; instead, reliance was placed on TCR beta sequences and their occurrence across donors. An earlier analysis of fewer than 700 of the donors applied high-throughput TCR beta sequencing to assess whether each TCR beta V gene segment acted as functional or pseudogenic. Donor age, sex, ethnicity and CMV serostatus were collected together with the repertoire data. Genome-wide SNP genotypes for about 55% of the roughly 670 donors were used in a later genetic analysis, which treated that subset as a discovery cohort. All discovery cohort repertoires had been generated on a single sequencing platform. Both class I and class II loci were covered by HLA typing, at four-digit resolution. The number of typed donors differed by locus: roughly 629-640 for A, B, C, DRB1 and DQB1; 500 to 550 for DQA1; roughly 600 for DPA1; and around 450 for DPB1. Roughly 5 DR-DQ haplotypes were handled as single units for association and clustering, since linkage in the cohort was strong. On average, roughly 240,000 unique TCR beta nucleotide sequences were sequenced per donor among about 400 genotyped donors of the cohort, with roughly 20% of those sequences being non-productive. The investigation overall reported the following: Correlated functional status among segregating V segments might be attributable to linkage disequilibrium, but an unknown experimental factor could not be ruled out. V-gene and J-gene trimming of TCR beta chains was associated with a missense DCLRE1C variant in a later genetic analysis, and the association was replicated in an independent cohort. At a false discovery rate of 0.05, a later analysis linked 16,951 TCR beta sequences to specific HLA alleles. A few of the identified cytomegalovirus-associated TCR beta chains were confirmed in vitro to be specific for cytomegalovirus antigens. In a later analysis, most CMV-associated TCR beta chains were found to appear HLA-restricted, with HLA associations seemingly driven largely by CMV exposure. When HLA alleles, especially DR and DQ, strongly co-occurred, TCR associations were difficult to assign to individual alleles. Across donors, most TCR sequences were observed very rarely, whereas some public TCRs were present in many individuals. In a later analysis, TCR association rates were found to vary across HLA loci, with the most associated TCRs seen for DRB1 alleles and the fewest for HLA-C alleles. Immune exposure information for the cohort was limited to CMV serostatus. Because the 87-base-pair reads could not distinguish some IMGT-functional V segments, including TRBV6-2 and TRBV6-3, those segments were excluded. A later analysis found that HLA-associated TCR beta chains were more clonally expanded and had lower generation probabilities than equally common non-associated chains. A later analysis reported that several top co-occurrence clusters appeared linked to parvovirus B19, influenza, CMV and Epstein-Barr virus. The earlier analysis of 587 of the donors excluded fewer than 20 rarely observed V segments, including chromosome 9 orphons, because counts were too low. Because HLA typing was unavailable for some donors at each locus, only the typed subset was used in association tests. A total of roughly 160 TCR beta chains were listed by the study as associated with cytomegalovirus. A later genetic analysis reported fewer N-insertions in productive TCRs among donors in an Asian-associated ancestry cluster than the roughly 700-donor mean. In an earlier analysis of some 640 of the donors, most TCR beta V segments were observed in productive rearrangements about 87% or about 30% of the time, broadly matching IMGT annotations. The classifier was reported to diagnose cytomegalovirus status with high specificity and sensitivity in both the original cohort and the validation cohort. Only TCR beta chains were sequenced in this cohort, and the absence of alpha or paired-chain data limited detectable features. A cluster of highly shared sequence variants was judged likely to represent a technical artifact of the sequencing pipeline. A further reported finding was that TCR beta sequences accurately predicted the HLA-A and HLA-B alleles for most subjects in the first cohort. The authors suggested that the approach could potentially be generalized to other disease states and immunological phenotypes. Sequencing depth was assumed to be roughly uniform across donors in the presence/absence analyses, though that assumption may not hold.

From the cysteine through the phenylalanine, the CDR3 covers 15 amino acids. Just the 45-base CDR3 DNA is kept, in frame starting at base 1. The germline V gene yields SGHAT for CDR1 and FQNNGV for CDR2. At the junction V is shortened by 7 bases and J by 4 bases; bases outside the gene matches: 7. The specimen sequenced was PBMCs. This sequence originates from a man aged 35 to 55 in good health and CMV-seropositive. The chain employs TRBV11-2 and TRBJ2-7, and TRBD2 aligns with 13 junction nucleotides. The CDR3 reads CASTFGLAGVYEQYF. The nucleotide sequence reads TGTGCCAGCACCTTTGGACTAGCGGGGGTGTACGAGCAGTACTTC. The full variable domain, with segments outside the CDR3 supplied by the reference TRBV11-2 and TRBJ2-7 proteins, appears as EAGVAQSPRYKIIEKRQSVAFWCNPISGHATLYWYQQILGQGPKLLIQFQNNGVVDDSQLPKDRFSAERLKGVDSTLKIQPAKLEDSAVYLCASTFGLAGVYEQYFGPGTRLTVT.